The 29 T cell receptor beta chains reported below all come from one sample, sequenced in a study of siplizumab effects on memory and regulatory T cells. Profiled with immunoSEQ multiplex PCR; TCRdb holds only in-frame clones, not every one. The data show around 100,000 clones, about 90% seen once. Sequencing input: CD4+ T cells sorted from blood. The receptors were gathered from a human donor in good health.

The V and J genes are TRBV19 and TRBJ2-3; tentative D call: TRBD1 (7 bases). CDR1 LNHDA and CDR2 SQIVND come from the germline V gene (reference sequence). V gave up 11 bases and J gave up 5 bases, with 14 bases separating them. CDR3 length equals 12 residues. Here the CDR3 DNA reads TGTGCCGTGACAGGGAGGCGAGATACGCAGTATTTT. Amino acids: CAVTGRRDTQYF.

The V gene is TRBV19, the J gene TRBJ1-2, with D unresolved. Trimming removed 3 bases from V and 6 bases from J, with 14 bases in between. Germline CDR1 reads LNHDA; CDR2 reads SQIVND (reference sequence). The CDR3 loop spans 14 amino acids. The CDR3, as DNA: TGTGCCAGTAGTATTAAAACCGGTCCGGATGGCTACACCTTC. Its protein is CASSIKTGPDGYTF.

This rearrangement joins TRBV29-1 to TRBJ1-5; weak D call: TRBD1 (6 bases). There are 12 residues in the CDR3. V dropped 4 bases and J dropped 7 bases, with 11 bases sitting between them. Per germline, CDR1 SQVTM and CDR2 ANQGSEA. As DNA, the CDR3 is TGCAGCGTTGGACAGGCTGGACAGCCCCAGCATTTT. Translation gives CSVGQAGQPQHF.

The V and J genes are TRBV7-2 and TRBJ1-1; D is uncertain. Germline lookup yields CDR1 SGHTA and CDR2 FQGNSA. The germline V and J ends were trimmed by 1 base and 5 bases, with 11 bases remaining between them. This CDR3 is built from 14 residues. CDR3 bases: TGTGCCAGCAGCTTAGTGTCACGTGGAACTGAAGCTTTCTTT. Translated: CASSLVSRGTEAFF.

The chain carries TRBV28 and TRBJ2-7; TRBD2 matches 8 bases. CDR1 and CDR2 (germline): MDHEN, SYDVKM. V gave up 7 bases and J gave up 7 bases; unmatched junction bases: 6. This CDR3 spans 12 amino acids. DNA for the CDR3: TGTGCCAGCACCCGGGGGGGGTGGGAGCAGTACTTC. This codes for CASTRGGWEQYF.

The chain has TRBV7-2 and TRBJ1-2; a possible D gene is TRBD1 (5 bases). V was pared by 7 bases and J by 1 base, with 10 bases between. The germline V gene encodes CDR1 SGHTA and CDR2 FQGNSA. The CDR3 runs 13 residues. The CDR3 is CASTRDGNYGYTF. DNA of the CDR3: TGTGCCAGCACCCGGGACGGTAACTATGGCTACACCTTC.

The gene calls are TRBV6-5 and TRBJ1-1; D is unresolved. The CDR3 loop spans 13 amino acids. V was trimmed by 1 base and J by 10 bases, leaving 13 bases between them. The germline V gene has CDR1 MNHEY and CDR2 SVGAGI. The chain's CDR3 is CASSYFSSPLAFF. The CDR3 coding sequence is TGTGCCAGCAGTTACTTTTCGTCCCCTCTAGCTTTCTTT.

The chain links TRBV11-2 to TRBJ2-4; the match to TRBD1 covers 7 bases. Germline values: CDR1 SGHAT, CDR2 FQNNGV. The CDR3 is 14 residues long. Trimming cost V 6 bases and J 8 bases; bases outside gene matches: 10. The CDR3 DNA is TGTGCCAGCAGTCCCCACAGGGGATCGGACATTCAGTACTTC. Residues: CASSPHRGSDIQYF.

The V call is TRBV7-2, the J call TRBJ2-6, with TRBD1 matching 7 bases. Germline V gene sequence: CDR1 SGHTA, CDR2 FQGNSA. The J segment lost 0 bases and the V segment lost 2 bases, leaving 4 bases of the junction unmatched. The CDR3 length is 17 residues. CDR3 in DNA: TGTGCCAGCAGCTTAAGGACAGGACTCTCTGGGGCCAACGTCCTGACTTTC. It is translated as CASSLRTGLSGANVLTF.

V gene TRBV12-5 combines with J gene TRBJ1-1; D is undetermined. V was pared by 5 bases and J by 4 bases, with 14 bases between. The CDR3 has 14 residues. Germline V gene lookup returns CDR1 LGHNT and CDR2 FRNRAP. In DNA form, the CDR3 reads TGTGCTAGTGGTCCCACCCTGGGTCCCACTGAAGCTTTCTTT. Translating it yields CASGPTLGPTEAFF.

This chain joins TRBV5-1 and TRBJ2-5, with 9 bases lining up with TRBD2. CDR3 length equals 15 residues. In germline, CDR1 is SGHRS, CDR2 YFSETQ. The J segment lost 4 bases and the V segment lost 4 bases, leaving 8 bases of the junction unmatched. In nucleotides, the CDR3 is TGCGCCAGCAGCCCGGGGACTAGCCGGGGAGAGACCCAGTACTTC. Translation gives CASSPGTSRGETQYF.

This clone was recorded once. The gene calls are TRBV18 and TRBJ2-3; 12 bases map to TRBD2. Germline V gene lookup returns CDR1 KGHSH and CDR2 LQKENI. Germline trimming cut 3 bases from V and 4 bases from J; bases unmatched to any gene: 5. This CDR3 is 16 amino acids long. CDR3: CASSPALAGGSDTQYF. The CDR3 coding sequence is TGTGCCAGCTCACCGGCACTAGCGGGGGGATCAGATACGCAGTATTTT.

This sequence joins TRBV2 and TRBJ1-5; 7 bases line up with TRBD1. Germline V CDR1 and CDR2: SNHLY, FYNNEI. V shed 5 bases and J 7 bases; nucleotides not matched to a gene: 8. This CDR3 region has 14 residues. CDR3 DNA sequence: TGTGCCAGCAGTCCCACAGGGGCAAGGCAGCCCCAGCATTTT. Protein product: CASSPTGARQPQHF. Looking up the rest from reference TRBV2 and TRBJ1-5 gives the full variable domain: EPEVTQTPSHQVTQMGQEVILRCVPISNHLYFYWYRQILGQKVEFLVSFYNNEISEKSEIFDDQFSVERPDGSNFTLKIRSTKLEDSAMYFCASSPTGARQPQHFGDGTRLSIL.

The chain links TRBV14 to TRBJ2-5; TRBD2 matches 8 bases. The CDR3 length is 15 residues. The germline V gene has CDR1 SGHDN and CDR2 FVKESK. The V and J ends lost 1 base and 3 bases, in that order; junction bases with no gene match: 4. CDR3 sequence (DNA): TGTGCCAGCAGCCAAGGGGAGCGGGGGAAAGAGACCCAGTACTTC. Amino acid sequence: CASSQGERGKETQYF.

J is TRBJ1-6 and V is TRBV19; D unclear. V was pared by 3 bases and J by 4 bases, with 7 bases between. The V gene's germline CDR1 is LNHDA and CDR2 SQIVND (reference sequence). The CDR3 runs 14 residues. DNA for the CDR3: TGTGCCAGTAGTATCGGGCGATATAATTCACCCCTCCACTTT. Its translation: CASSIGRYNSPLHF.

The rearrangement links TRBV29-1 to TRBJ1-1, with 9 bases lining up with TRBD1. The CDR3 consists of 12 residues. Germline V CDR1 and CDR2: SQVTM, ANQGSEA. Trimming removed 4 bases from V and 5 bases from J; junction bases left unmatched: 2. The CDR3 DNA reads TGCAGCGTTGGGACAGGGGTGACTGAAGCTTTCTTT. This encodes CSVGTGVTEAFF.

The chain carries TRBV30 and TRBJ2-6; 9 bases are shared with TRBD1. The CDR3 has 18 amino acids. From germline, CDR1 is GTSNPN and CDR2 SVGIG (reference sequence). J was trimmed by 2 bases and V by 3 bases; bases with no gene match: 11. The CDR3, as DNA: TGTGCCTGGAGCCCCTTGGGACAGGGAATCGCTGGGGCCAACGTCCTGACTTTC. Amino acid sequence: CAWSPLGQGIAGANVLTF.

The V gene is TRBV18, the J gene TRBJ1-1, with D perhaps matching TRBD1 (6 bases). CDR3 length: 13 amino acids. CDR1 KGHSH and CDR2 LQKENI come from the germline V gene. V was cut by 6 bases and J by 6 bases, with 14 bases left in between. The CDR3 reads CASSNRGAAEAFF. The CDR3 DNA is TGTGCCAGCTCCAACCGGGGGGCGGCTGAAGCTTTCTTT.

The rearrangement joins TRBV4-1 to TRBJ2-7; TRBD1 agrees at 7 bases. CDR3 length: 18 amino acids. The V gene's germline CDR1 is MGHRA and CDR2 YSYEKL. Losses at the gene ends were 0 bases for V and 3 bases for J; bases not matched to a gene: 14. CDR3 nucleotides: TGCGCCAGCAGCCAAGATTTTCCGGACAGGAGTTTACTCTACGAGCAGTACTTC. Protein sequence: CASSQDFPDRSLLYEQYF.

The genes are TRBV5-6 and TRBJ1-6, with no clear D. The CDR3 has 16 amino acids. Germline V gene sequence: CDR1 SGHDT, CDR2 YYEEEE. Trimming took off 3 bases at V and 4 bases at J, with 14 bases between the two ends. The CDR3 nucleotides are TGTGCCAGCAGCTCTTTAGGGCAGACTTATAATTCACCCCTCCACTTT. Amino acids: CASSSLGQTYNSPLHF.

This clone was seen once. The chain employs TRBV11-2 and TRBJ2-1; D may be TRBD2 (5 bases). V shed 2 bases and J shed 0 bases, with 8 bases lying between them. Germline V gene lookup returns CDR1 SGHAT and CDR2 FQNNGV. CDR3 length equals 15 residues. The CDR3 is CASSLPGSSYNEQFF. CDR3 nucleotide sequence: TGTGCCAGCAGCTTACCGGGGAGCTCCTACAATGAGCAGTTCTTC.

The chain has TRBV4-2 and TRBJ2-2; the match to TRBD1 covers 7 bases. Germline V gene lookup returns CDR1 LGHNA and CDR2 YNFKEQ. V was pared by 4 bases and J by 6 bases, with 8 bases of the junction left unmatched. The CDR3 consists of 15 residues. The CDR3 DNA follows: TGTGCCAGCAGCCTCGTCGACAGGGATCCCGGGGAGCTGTTTTTT. Protein product: CASSLVDRDPGELFF.

V gene TRBV5-1 combines with J gene TRBJ1-1; D uncertain. This CDR3 is 14 amino acids long. With 0 bases removed from V and 2 bases from J, the gap between germline ends came to 8 bases. CDR1 and CDR2 from the germline V gene are SGHRS and YFSETQ. The CDR3 DNA follows: TGCGCCAGCAGCTTGGGTGGCATTAACACTGAAGCTTTCTTT. Its protein product is CASSLGGINTEAFF.

The chain joins TRBV4-1 to TRBJ1-3; the D is unclear. CDR3 length equals 15 residues. Per the germline V gene, CDR1 is MGHRA and CDR2 is YSYEKL. The germline V and J ends were trimmed by 1 base and 4 bases, with 11 bases remaining between them. The CDR3 region is CASSQADARGNTIYF. The CDR3 nucleotides are TGCGCCAGCAGCCAAGCTGACGCGCGCGGAAACACCATATATTTT.

This chain links TRBV28 with TRBJ1-2; D remains unclear. The CDR3 extends over 14 amino acids. Trimming took off 7 bases at V and 8 bases at J, with 20 bases between the two ends. Per the germline V gene, CDR1 is MDHEN and CDR2 is SYDVKM. The chain's CDR3 is CASTAAPGVKGYTF. CDR3 in DNA: TGTGCCAGCACCGCGGCCCCAGGAGTCAAAGGCTACACCTTC.

The V and J genes are TRBV19 and TRBJ2-3; D is possibly TRBD1 or TRBD2 (6 bases each). The CDR3 extends over 16 amino acids. The germline gives CDR1 LNHDA, CDR2 SQIVND (reference sequence). V lost 5 bases and J lost 4, with 19 bases in between. The CDR3 coding sequence is TGTGCCAGTAGTGCCACTACAGGGACGGGGGCAGATACGCAGTATTTT. Protein sequence: CASSATTGTGADTQYF. Based on the CDR3 plus reference TRBV19 and TRBJ2-3, the full variable domain is DGGITQSPKYLFRKEGQNVTLSCEQNLNHDAMYWYRQDPGQGLRLIYYSQIVNDFQKGDIAEGYSVSREKKESFPLTVTSAQKNPTAFYLCASSATTGTGADTQYFGPGTRLTVL.

The chain joins TRBV7-2 to TRBJ2-5; 9 nucleotides line up with TRBD1. Germline CDR1 reads SGHTA; CDR2 reads FQGNSA. The CDR3 consists of 17 residues. J gave up 5 bases and V 2 bases, and 12 bases lay outside the gene matches. The chain's CDR3 is CASSLFGRTGVMETQYF. The DNA for the CDR3 is TGTGCCAGCAGCTTATTCGGGAGGACAGGGGTCATGGAGACCCAGTACTTC.

The genes are TRBV19 and TRBJ2-4; 9 positions agree with TRBD1. Germline V gene lookup returns CDR1 LNHDA and CDR2 SQIVND (reference sequence). The CDR3 loop spans 15 amino acids. Trimming took 6 bases from V and 3 from J; bases not matched to a gene: 6. The CDR3 loop reads CASRGTGHYKNIQYF. CDR3 nucleotide sequence: TGTGCCAGTAGGGGGACAGGGCATTACAAAAACATTCAGTACTTC.

This clone showed up just a few times. The chain couples TRBV9 to TRBJ1-1; unclear D gene. Trimming left V 3 bases short and J 4 bases short, with 10 bases between. The CDR3 has 13 amino acids. Looked up from germline, CDR1 is SGDLS and CDR2 is YYNGEE. The CDR3 loop reads CASSALGGTEAFF. DNA for the CDR3: TGTGCCAGCAGCGCCCTGGGCGGCACTGAAGCTTTCTTT.